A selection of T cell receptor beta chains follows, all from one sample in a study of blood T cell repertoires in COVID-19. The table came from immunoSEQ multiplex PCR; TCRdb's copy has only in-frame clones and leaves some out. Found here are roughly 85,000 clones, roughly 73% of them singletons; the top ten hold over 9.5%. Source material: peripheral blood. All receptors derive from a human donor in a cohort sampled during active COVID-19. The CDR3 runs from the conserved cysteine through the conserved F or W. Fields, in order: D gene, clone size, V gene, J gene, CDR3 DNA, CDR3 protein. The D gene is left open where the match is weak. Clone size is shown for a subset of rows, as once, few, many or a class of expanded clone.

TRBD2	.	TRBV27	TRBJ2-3	TGTGCCAGCAGATTAGCGGGGGGCACAGATACGCAGTATTTT	CASRLAGGTDTQYF
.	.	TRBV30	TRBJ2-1	TGTGCCTGGAGTGTGGCAGGTTACAATGAGCAGTTCTTC	CAWSVAGYNEQFF
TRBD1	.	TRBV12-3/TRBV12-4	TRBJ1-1	TGTGCCAGCACCCTAGACAGGGGAACTGAAGCTTTCTTT	CASTLDRGTEAFF
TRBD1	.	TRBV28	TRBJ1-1	TGTGCCAGCAGGATCGACAGGGCGAACACTGAAGCTTTCTTT	CASRIDRANTEAFF
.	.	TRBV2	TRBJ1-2	TGTGCCAGCAGTGAAATTGGCAGGGACTATGGCTACACCTTC	CASSEIGRDYGYTF
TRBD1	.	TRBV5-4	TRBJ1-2	TGTGCCAGCAGCGTCCGGGACAGCTATGGCTACACCTTC	CASSVRDSYGYTF
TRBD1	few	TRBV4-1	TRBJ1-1	TGCGCCAGCAGCCAAGGGACAGGGGAAGCTTTCTTT	CASSQGTGEAFF
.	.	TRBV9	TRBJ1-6	TGTGCCAGCAGCGTGGGGACATCCTATAATTCACCCCTCCACTTT	CASSVGTSYNSPLHF
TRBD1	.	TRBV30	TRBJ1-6	TGTGCCTACGCGACAGGGTGGAATTCACCCCTCCACTTT	CAYATGWNSPLHF
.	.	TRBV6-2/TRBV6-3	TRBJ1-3	TGTGCCAGCAGTTGGAGTGATGCCGGAAACACCATATATTTT	CASSWSDAGNTIYF
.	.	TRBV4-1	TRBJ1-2	TGCGCCAGCAGCCAAGTCGGGAAGACTAACTATGGCTACACCTTC	CASSQVGKTNYGYTF
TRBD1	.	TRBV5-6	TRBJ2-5	TGTGCCAGCAGCTTGGTTGGACAGGGGGAAAAGACCCAGTACTTC	CASSLVGQGEKTQYF
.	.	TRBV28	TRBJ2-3	TGTGCCAGCAGCCGGGACTCCGGATGGGCAGATACGCAGTATTTT	CASSRDSGWADTQYF
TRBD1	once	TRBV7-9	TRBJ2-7	TGTGCCAGCAGCCTCGAAGCGACAGGGGTCCACGAGCAGTACTTC	CASSLEATGVHEQYF
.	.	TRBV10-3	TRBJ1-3	TGTGCCATCAGTTCCGGCCGGGGTGGAAACACCATATATTTT	CAISSGRGGNTIYF
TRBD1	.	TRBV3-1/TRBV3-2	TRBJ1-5	TGTGCCAGCAGCGTGGACAGGGGGCACAATCAGCCCCAGCATTTT	CASSVDRGHNQPQHF
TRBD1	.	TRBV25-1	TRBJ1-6	TGTGCCAGCAGTGTCACAGGGGGCTCGGATTCACCCCTCCACTTT	CASSVTGGSDSPLHF
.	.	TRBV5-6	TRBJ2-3	TGTGCCAGCAGCCGATCCCAGGGATCAGATACGCAGTATTTT	CASSRSQGSDTQYF
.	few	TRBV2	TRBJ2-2	TGTGCCAGCACCCGTAGGCGGGAACCTTCGAACACCGGGGAGCTGTTTTTT	CASTRRREPSNTGELFF
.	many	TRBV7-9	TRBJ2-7	TGTGCCAGCAGCCCCAAGGGGGGGGCCGAGCAGTACTTC	CASSPKGGAEQYF
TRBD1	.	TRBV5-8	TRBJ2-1	TGTGCCAGCAGCTTGGGGACAGGGGACTACAATGAGCAGTTCTTC	CASSLGTGDYNEQFF
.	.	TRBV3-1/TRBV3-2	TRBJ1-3	TGTGCCAGCAGCCAAGACAGGGTAGCTGGAAACACCATATATTTT	CASSQDRVAGNTIYF
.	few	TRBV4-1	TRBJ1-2	TGCGCCAGCAGCCAACGTGAGGCCGGGGACATAAATGGCTACACCTTC	CASSQREAGDINGYTF
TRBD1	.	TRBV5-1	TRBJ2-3	TGCGCCAGCAGCGGGACCAGGGGGAGTACAGATACGCAGTATTTT	CASSGTRGSTDTQYF
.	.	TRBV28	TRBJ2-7	TGTGCCAGCAGTTTATCCGGCTACGAGCAGTACTTC	CASSLSGYEQYF
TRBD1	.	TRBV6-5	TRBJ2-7	TGTGCCAGCAGTTACTGGACAGGGGAGGACGAGCAGTACTTC	CASSYWTGEDEQYF
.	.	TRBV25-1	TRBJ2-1	TGTGCCGCCAGGCCTCCTGGATACAATGAGCAGTTCTTC	CAARPPGYNEQFF
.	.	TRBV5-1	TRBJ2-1	TGCGCCAGCAGCTTGGCCTATGAGCAGTTCTTC	CASSLAYEQFF
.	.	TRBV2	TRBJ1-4	TGTGCCAGCAGGGGGGGAATATTTGAAAAACTGTTTTTT	CASRGGIFEKLFF
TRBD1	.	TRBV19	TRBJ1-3	TGTGCCAGGCCACCGGGACAGGGGCAAGGAAACACCATATATTTT	CARPPGQGQGNTIYF
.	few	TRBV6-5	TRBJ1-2	TGTGCCAGCAGCCCAAATAACTATGGCTACACCTTC	CASSPNNYGYTF
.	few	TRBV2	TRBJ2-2	TGTGCCAGCAGTACGGAACCCCAAGGGGCCGGGGAGCTGTTTTTT	CASSTEPQGAGELFF
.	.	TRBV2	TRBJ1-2	TGTGCCAGCAGTGAAGGGCAGGGAGGGGACTATGGCTACACCTTC	CASSEGQGGDYGYTF
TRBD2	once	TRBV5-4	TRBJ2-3	TGTGCCAGCAGCTTAGCGGGGGGGCATGTAGATACGCAGTATTTT	CASSLAGGHVDTQYF
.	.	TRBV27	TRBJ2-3	TGTGCCAGCATGGCCCTCCGCACAGATACGCAGTATTTT	CASMALRTDTQYF
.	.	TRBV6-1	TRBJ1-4	TGTGCCAGCAGTGACAGGGCAACTAATGAAAAACTGTTTTTT	CASSDRATNEKLFF
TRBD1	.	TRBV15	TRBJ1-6	TGTGCCACCAGCAGAGTCGACAGGGACGGGTCACCCCTCCACTTT	CATSRVDRDGSPLHF
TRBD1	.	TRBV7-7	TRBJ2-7	TGTGCCAACCGGACAGGGGCCTACGAGCAGTACTTC	CANRTGAYEQYF
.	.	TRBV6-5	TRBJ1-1	TGTGCCAGCAGTTACGAGGGGGGGCCTTTCACTGAAGCTTTCTTT	CASSYEGGPFTEAFF
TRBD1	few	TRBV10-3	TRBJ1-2	TGTGCCATCAGGGGGTACGGGACAGCCAACTATGGCTACACCTTC	CAIRGYGTANYGYTF
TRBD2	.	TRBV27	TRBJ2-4	TGTGCCAGCAGTTTAAACTCACTAGCGGGGGTGGGCATTCAGTACTTC	CASSLNSLAGVGIQYF
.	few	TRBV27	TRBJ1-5	TGTGCCAGCCGACCCGCACAGGGTCTGACCCAGCATTTT	CASRPAQGLTQHF
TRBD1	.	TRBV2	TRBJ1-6	TGTGCCAGCAAAGGACAGGCTAATTCACCCCTCCACTTT	CASKGQANSPLHF
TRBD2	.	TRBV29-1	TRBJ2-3	TGCAGCGTTGACTTGACTAGCGGTGTAAATACGCAGTATTTT	CSVDLTSGVNTQYF
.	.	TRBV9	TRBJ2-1	TGTGCCAGCAGCGTAGGGAGCGTGTTGGACAATGAGCAGTTCTTC	CASSVGSVLDNEQFF
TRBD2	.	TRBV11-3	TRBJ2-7	TGTGCCAGCAGCCCGCAGAGCGGGGAACTCTCCTACGAGCAGTACTTC	CASSPQSGELSYEQYF
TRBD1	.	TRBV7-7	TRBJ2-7	TGTGCCACCCGCCAATTTATTTTGTTGGACAGGGTCGGCGAGCAGTACTTC	CATRQFILLDRVGEQYF
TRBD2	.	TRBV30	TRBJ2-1	TGTGCCTGGAAGGGAGCGCGGGGGACCTACAATGAGCAGTTCTTC	CAWKGARGTYNEQFF
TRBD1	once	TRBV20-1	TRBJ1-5	TGCAGTGCTAGTGGGACAGTCAATCAGCCCCAGCATTTT	CSASGTVNQPQHF
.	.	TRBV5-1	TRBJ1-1	TGCGCCAGCAGCGCTCAGGGGAACACTGAAGCTTTCTTT	CASSAQGNTEAFF